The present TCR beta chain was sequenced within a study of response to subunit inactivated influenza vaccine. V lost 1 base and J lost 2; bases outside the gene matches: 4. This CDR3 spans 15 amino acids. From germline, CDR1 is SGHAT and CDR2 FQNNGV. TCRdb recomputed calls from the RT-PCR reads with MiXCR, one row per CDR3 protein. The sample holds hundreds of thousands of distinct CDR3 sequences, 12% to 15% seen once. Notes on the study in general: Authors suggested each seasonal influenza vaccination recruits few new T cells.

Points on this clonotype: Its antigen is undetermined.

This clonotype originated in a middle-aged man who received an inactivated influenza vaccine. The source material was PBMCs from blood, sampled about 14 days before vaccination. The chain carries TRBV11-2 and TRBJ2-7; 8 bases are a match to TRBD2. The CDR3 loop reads CASSLVRGGPYEQYF. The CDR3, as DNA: TGTGCCAGCAGCTTAGTCCGGGGGGGTCCCTACGAGCAGTACTTC.